Listed here are 12 T cell receptor beta chains from one sample, sequenced in a study of blood T cell repertoires in COVID-19. Produced via immunoSEQ multiplex PCR; TCRdb's table is partial and in-frame only. The sample includes around 100,000 clones, around 88% of them seen just once. Sequenced material: peripheral blood. These receptors all come from a human donor in a cohort sampled during active COVID-19.

The chain has TRBV18 and TRBJ1-5; D not resolved. CDR1 is KGHSH and CDR2 is LQKENI in the germline V gene. The CDR3 spans 13 residues. V shed 2 bases and J shed 3 bases, with 5 bases lying between them. This chain's CDR3 is CASSPELNQPQHF. CDR3 sequence (DNA): TGTGCCAGCTCACCAGAGCTCAATCAGCCCCAGCATTTT.

The chain uses TRBV9 and TRBJ2-1; a possible D gene is TRBD2 (5 bases). CDR3 length: 15 residues. In germline, CDR1 is SGDLS, CDR2 YYNGEE. V was pared by 4 bases and J by 5 bases, with 16 bases between. The CDR3 loop is CASSPHPTSNNEQFF. The CDR3, as DNA: TGTGCCAGCAGCCCCCACCCCACTAGTAACAATGAGCAGTTCTTC.

This sequence joins TRBV28 and TRBJ1-6, with 9 bases fitting TRBD1. J was trimmed by 8 bases and V by 3 bases; bases with no gene match: 5. CDR1 is MDHEN and CDR2 is SYDVKM in the germline V gene. The CDR3 has 15 residues. CDR3 in amino acids: CASSFRDRDHSPLHF. Written as DNA, the CDR3 is TGTGCCAGCAGTTTTCGGGACAGGGATCATTCACCCCTCCACTTT.

This clone was seen only a few times. The V and J genes are TRBV6-6 and TRBJ1-1; unclear D gene. The CDR3 sequence is 15 residues long. Germline CDR1 reads MNHNY; CDR2 reads SVGAGI (reference sequence). V lost 5 bases, J lost 0 bases, and 13 bases lay in between. The CDR3 DNA reads TGTGCCAGCAGTACCCAACTAAGAATGAACACTGAAGCTTTCTTT. Translating gives CASSTQLRMNTEAFF.

The chain joins TRBV6-5 to TRBJ1-1, with D uncertain. Deletions cut 5 bases from V and 6 bases from J, with 16 bases between. Germline V CDR1 and CDR2: MNHEY, SVGAGI. The CDR3 runs to 14 residues. DNA for the CDR3: TGTGCCAGCAGTCGCCGGAGATCCCGGGCTGAAGCTTTCTTT. Its translation is CASSRRRSRAEAFF.

CDR3 sequence (DNA): TGTGCCAGCAGCCCGTTGAGCGGACTCCAAATCATCAATGAGCAGTTCTTC. This gives the protein CASSPLSGLQIINEQFF. The V and J genes are TRBV2 and TRBJ2-1, with a possible D match to TRBD2 (5 bases). Germline values: CDR1 SNHLY, CDR2 FYNNEI. The CDR3 runs to 17 residues. Deletions cut 6 bases from V and 6 bases from J, with 24 bases between.

This clone was seen only a few times. DNA of the CDR3: TGTGCCAGCAGTCAGGGAGTTAAGTTTGGCTACACCTTC. It translates to CASSQGVKFGYTF. This chain connects TRBV6-6 to TRBJ1-2; D is possibly TRBD1 (5 bases). Trimming stripped 5 bases from V and 7 bases from J, with 14 bases between. This CDR3 spans 13 amino acids. Germline V gene data show CDR1 as MNHNY and CDR2 as SVGAGI (reference sequence).

V is TRBV5-4 and J is TRBJ1-2; D is unclear. The CDR3 has 14 amino acids. V lost 2 bases and J lost 6, with 14 bases in between. CDR1 and CDR2 from the germline V gene are SGHNT and YYREEE (reference sequence). This chain's CDR3 is CASSFYADADGYTF. Written as DNA, the CDR3 is TGTGCCAGCAGCTTTTACGCAGACGCGGATGGCTACACCTTC.

The V and J genes are TRBV30 and TRBJ1-2; 10 nucleotides align to TRBD1. CDR1 and CDR2 from the germline V gene are GTSNPN and SVGIG (reference sequence). V dropped 7 bases and J dropped 4; count of bases not matched to a gene: 12. This CDR3 has 15 amino acids. CDR3 loop: CAFRDRGLIGYGYTF. CDR3 coding DNA: TGTGCCTTCCGGGACAGGGGACTTATTGGCTATGGCTACACCTTC. The full variable domain, rest sourced from reference TRBV30 and TRBJ1-2, is SQTIHQWPATLVQPVGSPLSLECTVEGTSNPNLYWYRQAAGRGLQLLFYSVGIGQISSEVPQNLSASRPQDRQFILSSKKLLLSDSGFYLCAFRDRGLIGYGYTFGSGTRLTVV.

The chain employs TRBV3-1 (or the pseudogene TRBV3-2) and TRBJ2-5; 11 bases match TRBD1. J gave up 4 bases and V 4 bases, and 5 bases lay outside the gene matches. CDR1 and CDR2 (germline): LGHDT, YNNKEL (reference sequence). The CDR3 spans 15 residues. This CDR3 is CASSLRTGGRETQYF. CDR3 bases: TGTGCCAGCAGCCTAAGGACAGGGGGCAGAGAGACCCAGTACTTC.

The chain carries TRBV19 and TRBJ1-1; maybe TRBD1 (5 bases). This CDR3 spans 14 amino acids. V lost 3 bases, J lost 5 bases, and 13 bases lay in between. From germline, CDR1 is LNHDA and CDR2 SQIVND (reference sequence). The CDR3 bases are TGTGCCAGTAGTATGGGGGGGATTGGGACTGAAGCTTTCTTT. Protein product: CASSMGGIGTEAFF.

This clone appeared once. V gene TRBV5-1 combines with J gene TRBJ2-7; maybe TRBD1 (5 bases). The length of the CDR3 is 14 residues. Germline V gene data show CDR1 as SGHRS and CDR2 as YFSETQ. The V end lost 7 bases, the J end lost 1 base, and 15 bases lay between the germline ends. The CDR3 loop is CASRQGSSSYEQYF. CDR3 DNA: TGCGCCAGCCGGCAGGGATCGTCGTCCTACGAGCAGTACTTC.